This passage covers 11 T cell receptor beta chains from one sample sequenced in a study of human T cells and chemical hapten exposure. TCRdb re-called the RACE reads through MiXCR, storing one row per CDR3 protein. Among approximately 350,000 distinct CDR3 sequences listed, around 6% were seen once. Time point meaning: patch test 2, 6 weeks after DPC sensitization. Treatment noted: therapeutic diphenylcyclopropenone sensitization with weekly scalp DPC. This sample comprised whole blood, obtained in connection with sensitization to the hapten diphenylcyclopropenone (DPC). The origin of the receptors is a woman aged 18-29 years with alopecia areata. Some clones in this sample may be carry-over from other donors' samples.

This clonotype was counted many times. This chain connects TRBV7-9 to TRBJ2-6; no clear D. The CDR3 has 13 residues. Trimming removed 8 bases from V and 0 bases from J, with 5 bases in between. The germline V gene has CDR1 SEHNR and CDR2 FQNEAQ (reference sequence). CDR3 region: CASPASGANVLTF. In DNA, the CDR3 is TGTGCCAGCCCGGCCTCTGGGGCCAACGTCCTGACTTTC.

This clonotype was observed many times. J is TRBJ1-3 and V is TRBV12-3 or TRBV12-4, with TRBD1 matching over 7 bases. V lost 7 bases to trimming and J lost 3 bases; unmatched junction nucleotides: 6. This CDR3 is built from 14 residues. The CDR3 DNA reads TGTGCCAGCACCCTACAGGGGTTTGGAAACACCATATATTTT. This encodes CASTLQGFGNTIYF.

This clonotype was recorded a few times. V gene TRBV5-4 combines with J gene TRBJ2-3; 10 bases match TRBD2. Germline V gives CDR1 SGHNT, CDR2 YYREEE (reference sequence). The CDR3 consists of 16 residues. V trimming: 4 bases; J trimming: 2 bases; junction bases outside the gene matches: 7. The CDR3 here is CASSGLAGVLTDTQYF. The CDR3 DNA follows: TGTGCCAGCAGCGGGCTAGCGGGGGTTCTCACAGATACGCAGTATTTT.

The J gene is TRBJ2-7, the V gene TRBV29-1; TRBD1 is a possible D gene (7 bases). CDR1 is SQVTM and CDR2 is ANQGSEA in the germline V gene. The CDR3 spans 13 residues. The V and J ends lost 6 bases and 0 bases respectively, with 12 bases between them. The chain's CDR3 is CSVGGDSSYEQYF. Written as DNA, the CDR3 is TGCAGCGTCGGCGGGGACAGCTCCTACGAGCAGTACTTC.

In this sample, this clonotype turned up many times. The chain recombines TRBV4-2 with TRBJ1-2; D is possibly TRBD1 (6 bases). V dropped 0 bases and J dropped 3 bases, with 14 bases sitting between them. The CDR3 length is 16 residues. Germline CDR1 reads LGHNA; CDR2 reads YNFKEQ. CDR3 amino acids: CASSQDGLQGDYGYTF. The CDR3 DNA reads TGTGCCAGCAGCCAAGACGGGTTACAGGGAGACTATGGCTACACCTTC.

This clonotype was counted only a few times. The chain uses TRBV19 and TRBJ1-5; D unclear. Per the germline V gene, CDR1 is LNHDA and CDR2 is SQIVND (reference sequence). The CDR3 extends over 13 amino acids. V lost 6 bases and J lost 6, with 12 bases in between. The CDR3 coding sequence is TGTGCCAGTAGCTTACAGCTGGGTCAGCCCCAGCATTTT. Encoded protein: CASSLQLGQPQHF.

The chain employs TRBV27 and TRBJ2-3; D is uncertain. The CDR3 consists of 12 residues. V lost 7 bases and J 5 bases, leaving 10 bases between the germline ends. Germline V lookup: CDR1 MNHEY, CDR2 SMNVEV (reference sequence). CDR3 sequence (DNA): TGTGCCAGCATGGCAGGCGGAGATACGCAGTATTTT. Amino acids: CASMAGGDTQYF.

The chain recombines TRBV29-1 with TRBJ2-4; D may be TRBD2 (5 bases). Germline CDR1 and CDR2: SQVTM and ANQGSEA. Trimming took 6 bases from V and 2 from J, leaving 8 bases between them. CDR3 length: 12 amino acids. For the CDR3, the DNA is TGCAGCGTGAGAGGGCCCAAAAACATTCAGTACTTC. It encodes CSVRGPKNIQYF.

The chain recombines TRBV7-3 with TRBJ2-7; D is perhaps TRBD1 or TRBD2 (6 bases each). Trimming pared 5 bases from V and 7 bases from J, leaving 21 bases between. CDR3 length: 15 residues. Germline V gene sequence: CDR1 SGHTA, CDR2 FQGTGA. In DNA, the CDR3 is TGTGCCAGCAGCCCCAAGGGGGGCCCTCAGGGAGAGCAGTACTTC. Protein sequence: CASSPKGGPQGEQYF.

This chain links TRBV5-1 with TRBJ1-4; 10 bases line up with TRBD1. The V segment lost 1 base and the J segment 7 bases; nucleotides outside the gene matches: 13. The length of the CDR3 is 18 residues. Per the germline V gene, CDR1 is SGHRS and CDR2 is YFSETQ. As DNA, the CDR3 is TGCGCCAGCAGCTTGACCGCGACAGGGGGCGTTGGGAGTGAAAAACTGTTTTTT. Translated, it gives CASSLTATGGVGSEKLFF.

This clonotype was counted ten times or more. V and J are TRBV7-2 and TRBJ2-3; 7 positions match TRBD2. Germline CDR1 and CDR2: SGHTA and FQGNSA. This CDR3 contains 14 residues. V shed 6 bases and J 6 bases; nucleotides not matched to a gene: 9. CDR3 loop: CASSWRGFEDTQYF. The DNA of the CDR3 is TGTGCCAGCAGTTGGCGGGGGTTTGAGGATACGCAGTATTTT.